A single sample gave rise to the 26 T cell receptor beta chains below, sequenced in a study of graft-versus-host responses after intestinal transplantation. The protocol was immunoSEQ multiplex PCR, while the TCRdb copy is restricted to in-frame clones and leaves out a portion. The table includes tens of thousands of clones, 90% to 95% detected once. Their antigen targets remain unknown. The sequencing here drew on unstimulated CD8+ T cells sorted from spleen or lymph node cells, taken before intestinal transplant. Every receptor here comes from a human donor who received an intestinal transplant.

The rearrangement links TRBV6-1 to TRBJ2-7; a weak D match, TRBD2 (5 bases). Trimming shortened V by 6 bases and J by 4 bases, and 13 bases separated the two germline ends. The V gene's germline CDR1 is MNHNS and CDR2 SASEGT. The CDR3 spans 13 residues. CDR3 bases: TGTGCCAGCAGCGACTTCGGAGGATACGAGCAGTACTTC. This translates into CASSDFGGYEQYF.

V and J are TRBV7-9 and TRBJ2-1; TRBD1 matches at 7 bases. The CDR3 has 15 amino acids. Germline CDR1 is SEHNR and CDR2 is FQNEAQ (reference sequence). After removal of 3 bases from V and 2 bases from J, the junction contained 4 bases not matched to a gene. The CDR3 coding sequence is TGTGCCAGCAGCTTTACAGGGGCGGCCTACAATGAGCAGTTCTTC. Its protein is CASSFTGAAYNEQFF.

V and J are TRBV29-1 and TRBJ1-1; D unclear. The CDR3 is 13 residues long. V lost 7 bases and J lost 4, with 16 bases in between. CDR1 is SQVTM and CDR2 is ANQGSEA in the germline V gene. CDR3 nucleotide sequence: TGCAGCGCCTTATACGGGTTTCGCACTGAAGCTTTCTTT. Protein sequence: CSALYGFRTEAFF.

The chain is built from TRBV7-2 and TRBJ1-1; unclear D gene. CDR3 length equals 14 residues. Germline CDR1 and CDR2: SGHTA and FQGNSA. Trimming cost V 5 bases and J 0 bases, with 10 bases left between them. The CDR3 DNA sequence: TGTGCCAGCAGCCGGCCGACACTGAACACTGAAGCTTTCTTT. This encodes CASSRPTLNTEAFF. The full variable domain, with the rest looked up from reference TRBV7-2 and TRBJ1-1, is GAGVSQSPSNKVTEKGKDVELRCDPISGHTALYWYRQSLGQGLEFLIYFQGNSAPDKSGLPSDRFSAERTGGSVSTLTIQRTQQEDSAVYLCASSRPTLNTEAFFGQGTRLTVV.

The genes are TRBV11-2 and TRBJ2-1; TRBD2 agrees at 13 bases. Germline CDR1 and CDR2: SGHAT and FQNNGV. Trimming at V came to 4 bases and at J to 6 bases, leaving 3 bases not matched to a gene. There are 15 residues in the CDR3. The CDR3 DNA sequence: TGTGCCAGCAGCTCCGGACTAGCGGGAGTCAATGAGCAGTTCTTC. Amino acid sequence: CASSSGLAGVNEQFF. Full variable domain (remainder filled in from reference TRBV11-2 and TRBJ2-1): EAGVAQSPRYKIIEKRQSVAFWCNPISGHATLYWYQQILGQGPKLLIQFQNNGVVDDSQLPKDRFSAERLKGVDSTLKIQPAKLEDSAVYLCASSSGLAGVNEQFFGPGTRLTVL.

The rearrangement links TRBV4-3 to TRBJ2-3, with a tentative D call TRBD2 (5 bases). The CDR3 runs to 15 residues. The germline CDR1 and CDR2 sequences are LGHNA and YSLEER. The ends were cut back, 1 base at V and 5 bases at J, with 13 bases in the middle. The CDR3 here is CASSQGLRVGDTQYF. CDR3 in DNA: TGCGCCAGCAGCCAAGGATTGAGGGTGGGAGATACGCAGTATTTT.

The rearrangement links TRBV4-1 to TRBJ2-1, with 13 bases fitting TRBD2. V lost 3 bases and J lost 7; bases outside the gene matches: 3. The CDR3 sequence is 15 residues long. The V gene's germline CDR1 is MGHRA and CDR2 YSYEKL. The CDR3 spells CASSHGLAGVNEQFF. The CDR3 region has the DNA TGCGCCAGCAGCCACGGACTAGCGGGAGTAAATGAGCAGTTCTTC.

This chain uses TRBV6-6 with TRBJ2-2, with D possibly TRBD1 on 6 matching bases. Germline CDR1 reads MNHNY; CDR2 reads SVGAGI (reference sequence). This CDR3 spans 16 amino acids. Between the trimmed V and J ends, which lost 8 bases and 6 bases, there was a span of 22 bases. CDR3: CASGKSGTNWAGELFF. CDR3 coding DNA: TGTGCCAGCGGGAAAAGTGGGACAAACTGGGCCGGGGAGCTGTTTTTT.

The CDR3 sequence is CASSVGSGAYNEQFF. CDR3 DNA: TGTGCCAGCAGCGTAGGGAGCGGGGCCTACAATGAGCAGTTCTTC. J is TRBJ2-1 and V is TRBV9, with 7 bases fitting TRBD2. V shed 0 bases, J shed 2 bases, and the junction held 2 bases outside the gene matches. Germline V lookup: CDR1 SGDLS, CDR2 YYNGEE. The CDR3 spans 15 residues.

This clone was observed once. The chain uses TRBV7-9 and TRBJ1-1; 8 nucleotides match TRBD1. V gave up 4 bases and J gave up 1 base; unmatched junction bases: 5. The CDR3 has 15 amino acids. Germline lookup yields CDR1 SEHNR and CDR2 FQNEAQ (reference sequence). For the CDR3, the DNA is TGTGCCAGCAGCTCTAGGACAGGGCGGAACACTGAAGCTTTCTTT. It codes for CASSSRTGRNTEAFF. Combining the CDR3 with reference TRBV7-9 and TRBJ1-1 gives the whole variable domain DTGVSQNPRHKITKRGQNVTFRCDPISEHNRLYWYRQTLGQGPEFLTYFQNEAQLEKSRLLSDRFSAERPKGSFSTLEIQRTEQGDSAMYLCASSSRTGRNTEAFFGQGTRLTVV.

The genes are TRBV15 and TRBJ1-4, with D uncertain. The V end was cut by 5 bases, the J end by 6 bases, with 16 bases between. Germline assignment: CDR1 LNHNV and CDR2 YYDKDF (reference sequence). This CDR3 is 15 amino acids long. The CDR3 reads CATSRGEGEDEKLFF. The CDR3 bases are TGTGCCACCAGCCGCGGAGAGGGTGAGGATGAAAAACTGTTTTTT.

This chain uses TRBV15 with TRBJ2-5, with D unclear. The CDR3 contains 18 residues. Germline V lookup: CDR1 LNHNV, CDR2 YYDKDF (reference sequence). Trimming shortened V by 2 bases and J by 3 bases, and 22 bases separated the two germline ends. CDR3 nucleotide sequence: TGTGCCACCAGCAGACCCCCGGTGCGGTATGGGTTCGAAGAGACCCAGTACTTC. Amino acid sequence: CATSRPPVRYGFEETQYF.

Here the CDR3 reads CASTRVSSTDTQYF. The DNA of the CDR3 is TGCGCCAGCACCAGGGTGTCTAGCACAGATACGCAGTATTTT. The rearrangement uses TRBV5-1 and TRBJ2-3; D is perhaps TRBD1 (5 bases). CDR3 length: 14 residues. Trimming took off 6 bases at V and 0 bases at J, with 11 bases between the two ends. Per germline, CDR1 SGHRS and CDR2 YFSETQ.

V and J are TRBV6-6 and TRBJ2-3; no reliable D call. CDR3 length: 15 amino acids. Germline V gene lookup returns CDR1 MNHNY and CDR2 SVGAGI (reference sequence). Trimming took off 1 base at V and 0 bases at J, with 8 bases between the two ends. CDR3 coding DNA: TGTGCCAGCAGTTACTTATCTTCTAGCACAGATACGCAGTATTTT. Translating it yields CASSYLSSSTDTQYF.

The table lists this clone with a count of one. The rearrangement links TRBV7-6 to TRBJ2-5, with 8 bases identical to TRBD1. Germline lookup yields CDR1 SGHVS and CDR2 FNYEAQ. This CDR3 comprises 14 residues. V was pared by 1 base and J by 5 bases, with 3 bases of the junction left unmatched. The CDR3 DNA follows: TGTGCCAGCAGCTTAGGGACAGGGTGGGAGACCCAGTACTTC. It specifies CASSLGTGWETQYF.

The rearrangement uses TRBV10-3 and TRBJ2-1, with 10 bases aligning to TRBD2. V was pared by 2 bases and J by 5 bases, with 6 bases of the junction left unmatched. This CDR3 contains 16 residues. Germline CDR1 is ENHRY and CDR2 is SYGVKD. CDR3 DNA: TGTGCCATCAGTGAGAGGGCTAGCGGGGGCCACAATGAGCAGTTCTTC. Translation gives CAISERASGGHNEQFF.

This sequence joins TRBV4-3 and TRBJ2-1, with 10 bases identical to TRBD2. The V gene end was trimmed by 0 bases and the J gene end by 7 bases; junction bases not matched to a gene: 6. This CDR3 is built from 16 residues. Per germline, CDR1 LGHNA and CDR2 YSLEER. CDR3 nucleotides: TGCGCCAGCAGCCAAGATCCAGCGGGGGGGCGGAATGAGCAGTTCTTC. Its translation is CASSQDPAGGRNEQFF.

The V and J genes are TRBV19 and TRBJ2-3; maybe TRBD2 (6 bases). The CDR3 loop spans 14 amino acids. Germline V gene sequence: CDR1 LNHDA, CDR2 SQIVND (reference sequence). The V end was cut by 10 bases, the J end by 2 bases, with 16 bases between. Here the CDR3 DNA reads TGTGCCACCCGGGACTCTCCTCTCACAGATACGCAGTATTTT. Encoded protein: CATRDSPLTDTQYF.

V is TRBV27 and J is TRBJ2-1, with 8 bases fitting TRBD2. Germline lookup yields CDR1 MNHEY and CDR2 SMNVEV (reference sequence). V was clipped by 5 bases and J by 4 bases; unmatched bases: 7. This CDR3 region has 15 residues. The CDR3 protein is CASSMSGSGYNEQFF. The CDR3 nucleotides are TGTGCCAGCAGTATGAGCGGGAGTGGTTACAATGAGCAGTTCTTC.

This clone has just a few counts. The rearrangement links TRBV7-8 to TRBJ1-4; tentative D call: TRBD1 (5 bases). Per germline, CDR1 SGHVS and CDR2 FQNEAQ. The CDR3 sequence is 14 residues long. Trimming cost V 1 base and J 3 bases, with 6 bases left between them. The CDR3: CASSLGGANEKLFF. In DNA form, the CDR3 reads TGTGCCAGCAGCTTAGGGGGGGCTAATGAAAAACTGTTTTTT. Full variable domain (outside the CDR3, taken from reference TRBV7-8 and TRBJ1-4): GAGVSQSPRYKVAKRGQDVALRCDPISGHVSLFWYQQALGQGPEFLTYFQNEAQLDKSGLPSDRFFAERPEGSVSTLKIQRTQQEDSAVYLCASSLGGANEKLFFGSGTQLSVL.

The rearrangement links TRBV4-1 to TRBJ1-3; D not resolved. The V end was cut by 3 bases, the J end by 0 bases, with 9 bases between. The CDR3 has 15 amino acids. CDR1 is MGHRA and CDR2 is YSYEKL in the germline V gene. CDR3 DNA sequence: TGCGCCAGCAGCCATGATGACACCTCTGGAAACACCATATATTTT. The encoded protein is CASSHDDTSGNTIYF.

In this sample, this clone turned up a few times. The V gene is TRBV4-3, the J gene TRBJ2-7; 10 positions agree with TRBD1. In germline, CDR1 is LGHNA, CDR2 YSLEER. The CDR3 spans 15 residues. The ends lost 3 bases at V and 5 bases at J; junction bases unmatched: 7. CDR3 DNA sequence: TGCGCCAGCAGCCAGTCCGGGACAGGGGTCGACGAGCAGTACTTC. Its translation: CASSQSGTGVDEQYF.

The chain joins TRBV7-9 to TRBJ2-5; 8 bases agree with TRBD1. The CDR3 runs to 15 residues. Germline loops: CDR1 SEHNR, CDR2 FQNEAQ (reference sequence). The V segment lost 1 base and the J segment 5 bases; nucleotides outside the gene matches: 6. Written as DNA, the CDR3 is TGTGCCAGCAGCTTAGACCAGGGGGCATGGGAGACCCAGTACTTC. Its translation is CASSLDQGAWETQYF.

The chain has TRBV4-1 and TRBJ1-6; D not certain. Trimming took off 0 bases at V and 8 bases at J, with 11 bases between the two ends. CDR1 and CDR2 from the germline V gene are MGHRA and YSYEKL. The CDR3 is 15 amino acids. The CDR3 DNA follows: TGCGCCAGCAGCCAAGAATCCCACTCTTATTCACCCCTCCACTTT. Translation gives CASSQESHSYSPLHF.

Here the CDR3 DNA reads TGTGCCAGCAGTTTCGGCAGGCGCACAGATACGCAGTATTTT. It yields the protein CASSFGRRTDTQYF. The rearrangement uses TRBV27 and TRBJ2-3, with D unresolved. CDR1 MNHEY and CDR2 SMNVEV come from the germline V gene (reference sequence). V dropped 3 bases and J dropped 1 base, with 8 bases sitting between them. The CDR3 consists of 14 residues.

The chain recombines TRBV19 with TRBJ2-3; 7 bases fit TRBD2. J gave up 2 bases and V 3 bases, and 2 bases lay outside the gene matches. The CDR3 has 14 residues. In germline, CDR1 is LNHDA, CDR2 SQIVND (reference sequence). The CDR3: CASSMRGNTDTQYF. In DNA, the CDR3 is TGTGCCAGTAGTATGCGGGGGAACACAGATACGCAGTATTTT.